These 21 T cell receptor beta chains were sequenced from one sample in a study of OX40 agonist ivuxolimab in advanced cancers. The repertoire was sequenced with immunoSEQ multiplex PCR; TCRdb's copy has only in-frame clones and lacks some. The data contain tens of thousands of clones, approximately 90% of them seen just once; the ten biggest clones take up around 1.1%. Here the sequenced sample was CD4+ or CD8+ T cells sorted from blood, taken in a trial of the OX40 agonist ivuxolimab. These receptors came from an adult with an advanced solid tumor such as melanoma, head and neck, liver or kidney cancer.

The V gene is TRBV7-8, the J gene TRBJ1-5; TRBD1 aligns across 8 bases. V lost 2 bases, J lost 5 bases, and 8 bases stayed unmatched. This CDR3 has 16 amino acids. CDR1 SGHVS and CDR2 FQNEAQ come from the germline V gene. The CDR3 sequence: CASSLSTRTGYQPQHF. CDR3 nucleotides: TGTGCCAGCAGCTTATCCACCAGGACAGGGTATCAGCCCCAGCATTTT.

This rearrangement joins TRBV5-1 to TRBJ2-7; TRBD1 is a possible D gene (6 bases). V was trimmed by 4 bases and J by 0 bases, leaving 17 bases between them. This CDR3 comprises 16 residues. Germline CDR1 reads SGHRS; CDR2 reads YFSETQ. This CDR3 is CASSPLRQGFSYEQYF. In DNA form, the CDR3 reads TGCGCCAGCAGCCCTCTCCGGCAGGGGTTCTCCTACGAGCAGTACTTC.

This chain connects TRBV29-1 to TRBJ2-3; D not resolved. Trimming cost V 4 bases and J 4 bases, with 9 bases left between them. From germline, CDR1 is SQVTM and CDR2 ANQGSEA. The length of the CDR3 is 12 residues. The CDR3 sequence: CSVGDFPDTQYF. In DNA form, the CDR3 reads TGCAGCGTTGGAGATTTCCCAGATACGCAGTATTTT.

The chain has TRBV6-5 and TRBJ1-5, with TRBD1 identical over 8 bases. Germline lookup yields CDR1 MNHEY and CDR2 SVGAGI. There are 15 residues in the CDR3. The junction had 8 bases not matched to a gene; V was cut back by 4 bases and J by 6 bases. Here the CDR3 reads CASSSDGQGGQPQHF. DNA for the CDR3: TGTGCCAGCAGTTCCGACGGACAGGGTGGTCAGCCCCAGCATTTT.

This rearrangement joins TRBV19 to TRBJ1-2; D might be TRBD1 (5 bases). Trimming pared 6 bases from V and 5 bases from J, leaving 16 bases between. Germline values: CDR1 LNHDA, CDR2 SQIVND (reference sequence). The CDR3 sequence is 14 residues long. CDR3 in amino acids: CASSPVDSGYGYTF. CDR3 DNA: TGTGCCAGTAGCCCCGTTGACAGTGGATATGGCTACACCTTC.

CDR3 amino acids: CASSLGDRGSHTQYF. DNA for the CDR3: TGTGCCAGCAGCTTGGGTGACAGGGGTTCACATACGCAGTATTTT. The chain joins TRBV5-4 to TRBJ2-3; 8 nucleotides line up with TRBD1. CDR3 length: 15 amino acids. Germline values: CDR1 SGHNT, CDR2 YYREEE (reference sequence). The J segment lost 7 bases and the V segment lost 0 bases, leaving 7 bases of the junction unmatched.

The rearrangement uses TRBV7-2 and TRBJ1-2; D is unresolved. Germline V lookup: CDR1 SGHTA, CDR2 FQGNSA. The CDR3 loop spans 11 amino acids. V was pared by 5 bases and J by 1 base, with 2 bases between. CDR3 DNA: TGTGCCAGCAGCCGTAACTATGGCTACACCTTC. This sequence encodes CASSRNYGYTF.

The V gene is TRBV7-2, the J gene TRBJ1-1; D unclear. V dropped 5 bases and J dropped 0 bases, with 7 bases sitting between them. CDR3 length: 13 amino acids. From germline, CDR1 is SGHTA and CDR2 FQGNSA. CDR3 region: CASSRTVNTEAFF. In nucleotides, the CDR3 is TGTGCCAGCAGCCGGACGGTGAACACTGAAGCTTTCTTT.

CDR3 nucleotides: TGCAGCGTTAACCCCCGCCGCTCCCAATCTGGGGCCAACGTCCTGACTTTC. Translating it yields CSVNPRRSQSGANVLTF. The V call is TRBV29-1, the J call TRBJ2-6, with D uncertain. Trimming pared 5 bases from V and 1 base from J, leaving 18 bases between. The CDR3 is 17 amino acids. From germline, CDR1 is SQVTM and CDR2 ANQGSEA.

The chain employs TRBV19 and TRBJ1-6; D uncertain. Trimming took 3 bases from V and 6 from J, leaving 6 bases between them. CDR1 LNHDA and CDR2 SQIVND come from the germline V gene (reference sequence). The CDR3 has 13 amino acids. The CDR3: CASSIAGNSPLHF. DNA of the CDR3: TGTGCCAGTAGTATTGCGGGTAATTCACCCCTCCACTTT.

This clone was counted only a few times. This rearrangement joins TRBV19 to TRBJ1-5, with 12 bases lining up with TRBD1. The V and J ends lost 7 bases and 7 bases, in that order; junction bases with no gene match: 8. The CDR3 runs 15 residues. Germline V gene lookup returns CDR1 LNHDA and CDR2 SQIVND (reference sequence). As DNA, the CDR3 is TGTGCCAGTAACTCCGGGACAGGGGGCGGACAGCCCCAGCATTTT. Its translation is CASNSGTGGGQPQHF.

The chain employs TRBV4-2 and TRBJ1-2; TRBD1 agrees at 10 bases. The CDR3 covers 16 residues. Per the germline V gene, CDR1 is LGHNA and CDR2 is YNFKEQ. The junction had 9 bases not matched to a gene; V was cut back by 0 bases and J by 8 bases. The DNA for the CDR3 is TGTGCCAGCAGCCAAGATGAGACAGGGGGCGCTAGGGGCTACACCTTC. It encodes CASSQDETGGARGYTF.

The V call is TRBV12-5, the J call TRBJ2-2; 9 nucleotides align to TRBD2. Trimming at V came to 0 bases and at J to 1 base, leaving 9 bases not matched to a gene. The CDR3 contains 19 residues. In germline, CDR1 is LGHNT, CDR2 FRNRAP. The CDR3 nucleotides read TGTGCTAGTGGTTTGGTACTTCTTAGTAGCGGGGGGAACACCGGGGAGCTGTTTTTT. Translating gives CASGLVLLSSGGNTGELFF. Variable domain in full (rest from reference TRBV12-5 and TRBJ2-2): DARVTQTPRHKVTEMGQEVTMRCQPILGHNTVFWYRQTMMQGLELLAYFRNRAPLDDSGMPKDRFSAEMPDATLATLKIQPSEPRDSAVYFCASGLVLLSSGGNTGELFFGEGSRLTVL.

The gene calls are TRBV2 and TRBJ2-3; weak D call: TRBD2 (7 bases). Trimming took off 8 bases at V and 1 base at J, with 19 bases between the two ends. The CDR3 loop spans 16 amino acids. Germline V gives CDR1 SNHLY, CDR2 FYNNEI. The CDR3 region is CASEGDGGTRTDTQYF. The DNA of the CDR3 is TGTGCCAGCGAGGGAGACGGGGGGACACGCACAGATACGCAGTATTTT. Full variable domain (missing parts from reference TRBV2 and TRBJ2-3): EPEVTQTPSHQVTQMGQEVILRCVPISNHLYFYWYRQILGQKVEFLVSFYNNEISEKSEIFDDQFSVERPDGSNFTLKIRSTKLEDSAMYFCASEGDGGTRTDTQYFGPGTRLTVL.

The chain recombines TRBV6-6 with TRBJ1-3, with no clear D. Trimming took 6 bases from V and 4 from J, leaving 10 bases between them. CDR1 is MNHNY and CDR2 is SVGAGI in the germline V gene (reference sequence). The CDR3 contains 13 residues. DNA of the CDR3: TGTGCCAGCAGGTTGGGGTCGGGAAACACCATATATTTT. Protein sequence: CASRLGSGNTIYF.

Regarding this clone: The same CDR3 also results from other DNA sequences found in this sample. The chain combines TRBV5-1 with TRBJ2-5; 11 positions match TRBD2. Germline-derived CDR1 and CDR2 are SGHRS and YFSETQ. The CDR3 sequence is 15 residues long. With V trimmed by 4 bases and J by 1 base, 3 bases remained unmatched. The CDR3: CASSLGLAGQETQYF. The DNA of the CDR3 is TGCGCCAGCAGCCTAGGACTAGCGGGCCAAGAGACCCAGTACTTC. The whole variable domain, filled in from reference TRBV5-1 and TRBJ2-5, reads KAGVTQTPRYLIKTRGQQVTLSCSPISGHRSVSWYQQTPGQGLQFLFEYFSETQRNKGNFPGRFSGRQFSNSRSEMNVSTLELGDSALYLCASSLGLAGQETQYFGPGTRLLVL.

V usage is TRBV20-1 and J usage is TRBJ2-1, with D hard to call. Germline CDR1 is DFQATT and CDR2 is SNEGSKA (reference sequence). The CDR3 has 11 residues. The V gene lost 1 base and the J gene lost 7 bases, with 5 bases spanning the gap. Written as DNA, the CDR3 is TGCAGTGCTAGAGCCCCAAATGAGCAGTTCTTC. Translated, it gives CSARAPNEQFF.

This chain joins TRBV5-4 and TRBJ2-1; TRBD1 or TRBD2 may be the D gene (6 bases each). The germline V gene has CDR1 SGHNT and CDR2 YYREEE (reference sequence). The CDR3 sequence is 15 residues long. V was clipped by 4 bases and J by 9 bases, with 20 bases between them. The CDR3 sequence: CASSPSGGGDREQFF. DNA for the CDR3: TGTGCCAGCAGCCCCTCCGGGGGCGGGGACCGTGAGCAGTTCTTC.

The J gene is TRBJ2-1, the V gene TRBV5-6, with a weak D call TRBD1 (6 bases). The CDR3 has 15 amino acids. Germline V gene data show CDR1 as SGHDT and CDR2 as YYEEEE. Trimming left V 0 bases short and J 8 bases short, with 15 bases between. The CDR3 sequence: CASSLVTGRRDEQFF. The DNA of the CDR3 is TGTGCCAGCAGCTTGGTTACAGGGAGAAGGGATGAGCAGTTCTTC.

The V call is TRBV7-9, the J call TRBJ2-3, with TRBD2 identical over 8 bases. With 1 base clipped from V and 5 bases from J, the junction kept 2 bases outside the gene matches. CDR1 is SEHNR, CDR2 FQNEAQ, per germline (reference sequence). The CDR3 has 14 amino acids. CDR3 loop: CASSLDREGDTQYF. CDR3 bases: TGTGCCAGCAGCTTAGATCGGGAGGGAGATACGCAGTATTTT.

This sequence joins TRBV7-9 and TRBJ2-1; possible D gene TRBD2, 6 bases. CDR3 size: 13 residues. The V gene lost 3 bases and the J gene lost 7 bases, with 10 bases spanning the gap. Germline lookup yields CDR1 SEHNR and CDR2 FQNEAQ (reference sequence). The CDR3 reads CASSLAGWNEQFF. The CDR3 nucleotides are TGTGCCAGCAGCTTGGCGGGGTGGAATGAGCAGTTCTTC.